This is a list of T cell receptor beta chains from one sample in a study of CD8+ T cells in alopecia areata. The data were produced by immunoSEQ multiplex PCR, yet TCRdb's version contains in-frame clones alone and is incomplete. The sample contains roughly 130,000 clones, 58% of which appear only once. The specimen comprised CD4+ T cells sorted from blood, sampled at week 0. The receptors were sampled from a human donor with alopecia areata. The CDR3 runs from the conserved cysteine through the conserved F or W. The order of the fields is D gene, J gene, V gene, clone size, CDR3 DNA, CDR3 protein. The D gene is left open where the match is weak. Some rows mark clone size as missing; the rest say once, few, many or name a class of expanded clone.

NA,TRBJ1-4,TRBV29-1,NA,TGCAGCGTTTCGAGGAAACTGTTTTTT,CSVSRKLFF
NA,TRBJ2-1,TRBV7-2,NA,TGTGCCAGCAGCTTCGACACGAGCTCCTACAATGAGCAGTTCTTC,CASSFDTSSYNEQFF
NA,TRBJ1-2,TRBV4-3,NA,TGCGCCAGCAGCCAAGTCGGGGTACCCAGGGTAGGCGGCTACACCTTC,CASSQVGVPRVGGYTF
TRBD1,TRBJ2-7,TRBV7-2,NA,TGTGCCAGCAGCCCTAGACAGGGGACCTACGAGCAGTACTTC,CASSPRQGTYEQYF
TRBD2,TRBJ2-7,TRBV5-1,NA,TGCGCCAGCAGCTTAAATTTGGGGACTAGCGGATACGAGCAGTACTTC,CASSLNLGTSGYEQYF
TRBD2,TRBJ2-1,TRBV9,NA,TGTGCCAGCAGCCGGCATGCGGCGGGAGTTTGGGACAATGAGCAGTTCTTC,CASSRHAAGVWDNEQFF
NA,TRBJ1-1,TRBV4-3,NA,TGCGCCAGCAGCCAAGTCAGGAGCACTGAAGCTTTCTTT,CASSQVRSTEAFF
TRBD1,TRBJ2-7,TRBV18,few,TGTGCCAGCTCACGGGACAGATCCTACGAGCAGTACTTC,CASSRDRSYEQYF
NA,TRBJ1-4,TRBV20-1,few,TGCAGTGCTCGTGCTGAAAAACTGTTTTTT,CSARAEKLFF
NA,TRBJ1-5,TRBV29-1,NA,TGCAGCGTTGGGCCAGGGGCCAATCAGCCCCAGCATTTT,CSVGPGANQPQHF
NA,TRBJ2-1,TRBV5-6,few,TGTGCCAGCAGCTTGGTACGGGACAATGAGCAGTTCTTC,CASSLVRDNEQFF
NA,TRBJ1-1,TRBV4-2,NA,TGTGCCAGCAGCCAAGAAGGACACATGAACACTGAAGCTTTCTTT,CASSQEGHMNTEAFF
TRBD1,TRBJ1-2,TRBV28,few,TGTGCCAGCGGAGAAGGGACAGTATATGGCTACACCTTC,CASGEGTVYGYTF
TRBD1,TRBJ1-2,TRBV18,NA,TGTGCCAGCTCACCGTCTAGGGGACAGTGGGGGAGAAACTATGGCTACACCTTC,CASSPSRGQWGRNYGYTF
TRBD2,TRBJ2-3,TRBV18,NA,TGTGCCAGCTCACCCCGTACTAGCGGCGCCGATACGCAGTATTTT,CASSPRTSGADTQYF
NA,TRBJ2-1,TRBV5-1,NA,TGCGCCAGCAGCCCGGGGACTGGCCTCGTGGCTGAGCAGTTCTTC,CASSPGTGLVAEQFF